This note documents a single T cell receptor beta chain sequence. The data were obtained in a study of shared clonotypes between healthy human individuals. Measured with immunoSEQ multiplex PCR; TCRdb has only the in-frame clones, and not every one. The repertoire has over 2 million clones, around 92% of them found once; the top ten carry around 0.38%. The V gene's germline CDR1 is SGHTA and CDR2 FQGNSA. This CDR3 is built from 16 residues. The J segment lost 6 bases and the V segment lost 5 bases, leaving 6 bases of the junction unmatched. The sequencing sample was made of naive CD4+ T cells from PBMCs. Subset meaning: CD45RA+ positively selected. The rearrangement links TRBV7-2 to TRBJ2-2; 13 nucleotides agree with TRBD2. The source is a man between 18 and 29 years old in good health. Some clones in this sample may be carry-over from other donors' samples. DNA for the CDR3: TGTGCCAGCAGCAAGAGGACTAGCGGGAGCCCCGGGGAGCTGTTTTTT. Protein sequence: CASSKRTSGSPGELFF.